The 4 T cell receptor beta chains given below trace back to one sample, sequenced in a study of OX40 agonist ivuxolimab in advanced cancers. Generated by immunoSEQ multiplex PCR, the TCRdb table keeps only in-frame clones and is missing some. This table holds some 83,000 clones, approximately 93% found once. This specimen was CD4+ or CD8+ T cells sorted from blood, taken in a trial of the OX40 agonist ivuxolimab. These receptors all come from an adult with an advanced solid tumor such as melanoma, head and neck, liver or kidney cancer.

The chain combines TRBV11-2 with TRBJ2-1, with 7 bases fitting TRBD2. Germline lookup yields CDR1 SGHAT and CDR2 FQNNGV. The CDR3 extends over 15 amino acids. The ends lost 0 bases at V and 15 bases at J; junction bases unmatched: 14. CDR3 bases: TGTGCCAGCAGCTTAGATCAGACTAGCAGACCCCAGAGGTTCTTC. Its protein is CASSLDQTSRPQRFF.

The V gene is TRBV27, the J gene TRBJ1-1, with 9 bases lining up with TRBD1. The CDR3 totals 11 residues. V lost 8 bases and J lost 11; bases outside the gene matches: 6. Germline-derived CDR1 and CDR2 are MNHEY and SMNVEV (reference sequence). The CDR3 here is CASHRGRMAFF. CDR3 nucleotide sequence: TGTGCCAGCCACAGGGGGCGAATGGCTTTCTTT.

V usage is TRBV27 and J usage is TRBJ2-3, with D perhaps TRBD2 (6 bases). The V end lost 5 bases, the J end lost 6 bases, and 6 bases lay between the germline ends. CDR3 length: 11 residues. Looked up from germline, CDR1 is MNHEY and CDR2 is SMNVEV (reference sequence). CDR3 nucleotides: TGTGCCAGCAGTAGCGGGGATACGCAGTATTTT. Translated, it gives CASSSGDTQYF.

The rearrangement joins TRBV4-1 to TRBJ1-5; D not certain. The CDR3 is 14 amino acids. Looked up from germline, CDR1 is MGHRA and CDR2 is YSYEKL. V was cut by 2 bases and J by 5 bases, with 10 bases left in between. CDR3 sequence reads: CASSQSASYQPQHF. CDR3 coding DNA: TGCGCCAGCAGCCAATCGGCGAGTTATCAGCCCCAGCATTTT.